This TCR beta chain was recorded in a study of blood T cell repertoires in COVID-19. As for the study in general: Each recovered donor of Cohort 3 presented with two negative PCRs, clearance, or symptom resolution. Sources were T cells, B-cell-depleted T cells, or PBMCs; the material itself was cDNA or gDNA.

Germline loops: CDR1 MDHEN, CDR2 SYDVKM. The CDR3 contains 15 residues. Points on this clone: Germline and junction disagree at one end, which may indicate a read error.

Sequenced by immunoSEQ multiplex PCR; TCRdb stores in-frame clones only, minus some. The data contain approximately 360,000 clones, 87% of them singletons. This receptor was obtained from a man aged 35 to 55 in a cohort exposed to, infected with or recovered from COVID-19 (not recorded which). This sequence joins TRBV28 and TRBJ2-1, with 14 bases identical to TRBD2. Sequencing was carried out using PBMCs or T cells enriched from blood (not recorded which). CDR3 coding DNA: TGTGCCAGCAGCCCGGCGACTAGCGGGAGGGTCTTTGCGATCTTC. Protein: CASSPATSGRVFAIF.